This T cell receptor beta chain came from a study of siplizumab effects on memory and regulatory T cells. Study-level results: Naive T cells apparently outstripped memory cells in diversity and seemed major alloresponse contributors. Alloreactive CD4+ clones that could be mapped were on average about 70% Treg-derived with siplizumab, against about 25% in controls. No naive or memory phenotype could be assigned to roughly 75-95% of proliferating clones.

There are a few counts of this clone. Its specificity is not known. Repertoires were generated with immunoSEQ multiplex PCR, while TCRdb's copy carries only in-frame clones and drops some. The repertoire has over 80,000 clones, 80% to 90% of them found once; the top ten carry about 1.4%. Germline V gives CDR1 LGHNT, CDR2 FRNRAP. The V gene lost 5 bases and the J gene lost 4 bases, with 8 bases spanning the gap. This CDR3 region has 12 residues. Sequences were obtained from Tregs sorted from blood. The V call is TRBV12-5, the J call TRBJ1-2, with D uncertain. The TCR originated in a human donor in good health. CDR3 amino acids: CASGIEIYGYTF. The CDR3 bases are TGTGCTAGTGGTATCGAGATCTATGGCTACACCTTC.